This paragraph reports one T cell receptor beta chain. What it binds is not known. The data stem from a study of vaccination effects on CD4 cells after COVID-19. The overall study: Each participant was given two doses of one vaccine (BNT162b2 or mRNA-1273). Study-level findings and limits: In the late period after vaccination, infection- and vaccine-induced clones contracted markedly.

Between the trimmed V and J ends, which lost 7 bases and 4 bases, there was a span of 16 bases. CDR3 length equals 15 residues. The germline gives CDR1 MNHEY, CDR2 SVGAGI. The ViraFEST assay expanded antigen-specific CD4+ T cells with viral peptide pools before sequencing. Isolating CD4+ T cells followed roughly ten days of culture. Vaccinated participants had no history of SARS-CoV-2 infection and tested negative for nucleocapsid antibodies. Some 2 million PBMC per well received about 9.8 IU/ml IL-2 and roughly 10 ug/ml peptides in culture. On days 3 and 7, fresh IL-2 medium replaced half the medium. Sequencing used immunoSEQ multiplex PCR; TCRdb keeps in-frame clones, though not all of them. Altogether about 73,000 clones are present, roughly 79% being singletons, with the ten largest covering approximately 10%.

The sequences come from CD4+ T cells from PBMCs cultured with SARS-CoV-2 spike peptides, collected before COVID-19 vaccination. This receptor was taken from a human donor who received a COVID-19 vaccine. V usage is TRBV6-5 and J usage is TRBJ2-2, with D perhaps assigned TRBD1 or TRBD2 (5 bases each). CDR3 coding DNA: TGTGCCAGCACCTTACGGGGACCGGGCACCGGGGAGCTGTTTTTT. It translates to CASTLRGPGTGELFF.